Presented here are 9 T cell receptor beta chains from one specimen sequenced in a study of cytomegalovirus exposure and HLA in healthy donors. This PCR relied on a set of 60 Vbeta primers and 13 Jbeta primers. TCRdb's copy holds only in-frame clones and misses some; the assay was immunoSEQ multiplex PCR. The data show about 160,000 clones, with approximately 80% seen just once and 3.5% to 4.5% held by the top ten. Sample: PBMCs. The origin of the receptors is a man aged 30-40 years in good health and CMV-seropositive.

The chain joins TRBV14 to TRBJ1-6; D ambiguous. Trimming took off 4 bases at V and 6 bases at J, with 4 bases between the two ends. The CDR3 has 12 residues. The germline V gene has CDR1 SGHDN and CDR2 FVKESK. This CDR3 is CASSRVNSPLHF. The CDR3 DNA follows: TGTGCCAGCAGCCGCGTTAATTCACCCCTCCACTTT.

V and J are TRBV7-2 and TRBJ2-2; 9 bases line up with TRBD2. CDR3 length: 15 amino acids. Germline CDR1 is SGHTA and CDR2 is FQGNSA. After removal of 2 bases from V and 6 bases from J, the junction contained 4 bases not matched to a gene. The CDR3 DNA sequence: TGTGCCAGCAGCTTATTGCGGGGGGGCCCCGGGGAGCTGTTTTTT. It translates to CASSLLRGGPGELFF.

J is TRBJ2-3 and V is TRBV7-3; no definite D call. Between the trimmed V and J ends, which lost 2 bases and 1 base, there was a span of 7 bases. Germline CDR1 reads SGHTA; CDR2 reads FQGTGA. This CDR3 contains 14 residues. CDR3 DNA sequence: TGTGCCAGCAGCTTATTTCCAGGCACAGATACGCAGTATTTT. It is translated as CASSLFPGTDTQYF.

This clone was recorded a few times. V is TRBV7-9 and J is TRBJ2-2; tentatively, D is TRBD1 (6 bases). Looked up from germline, CDR1 is SEHNR and CDR2 is FQNEAQ (reference sequence). This CDR3 has 16 residues. Trimming removed 4 bases at V and 0 bases at J, with 12 bases between. CDR3 region: CASSSYRDPNTGELFF. The CDR3 DNA follows: TGTGCCAGCAGCTCATACAGGGATCCGAACACCGGGGAGCTGTTTTTT. The whole variable domain, remainder taken from reference TRBV7-9 and TRBJ2-2, is DTGVSQNPRHKITKRGQNVTFRCDPISEHNRLYWYRQTLGQGPEFLTYFQNEAQLEKSRLLSDRFSAERPKGSFSTLEIQRTEQGDSAMYLCASSSYRDPNTGELFFGEGSRLTVL.

V is TRBV5-1 and J is TRBJ1-2, with D maybe TRBD1 (6 bases). V was clipped by 4 bases and J by 5 bases, with 12 bases between them. Germline values: CDR1 SGHRS, CDR2 YFSETQ. This CDR3 comprises 13 residues. Here the CDR3 reads CASSPGQIYGYTF. The CDR3 nucleotides are TGCGCCAGCAGCCCGGGACAAATATATGGCTACACCTTC.

This rearrangement joins TRBV6-5 to TRBJ2-1; TRBD2 aligns across 9 bases. Germline loops: CDR1 MNHEY, CDR2 SVGAGI. The V gene end was trimmed by 2 bases and the J gene end by 6 bases; junction bases not matched to a gene: 8. The CDR3 has 16 amino acids. CDR3 DNA: TGTGCCAGCAGTTACCGCCTTGCGGGGGGGCGCAATGAGCAGTTCTTC. Translating it yields CASSYRLAGGRNEQFF.

This chain connects TRBV18 to TRBJ2-7; the D gene is possibly TRBD1 (6 bases). The V end was cut by 1 base, the J end by 0 bases, with 16 bases between. Germline assignment: CDR1 KGHSH and CDR2 LQKENI. CDR3 length: 17 amino acids. For the CDR3, the DNA is TGTGCCAGCTCACCACTTGGCCCAGGGGACATCTCCTACGAGCAGTACTTC. Translation: CASSPLGPGDISYEQYF.

This chain connects TRBV10-3 to TRBJ1-1; 9 bases agree with TRBD1. CDR1 and CDR2 from the germline V gene are ENHRY and SYGVKD. V lost 11 bases and J lost 0; bases outside the gene matches: 4. CDR3 size: 13 residues. This CDR3 reads CAAGQGMNTEAFF. Here the CDR3 DNA reads TGTGCCGCCGGACAGGGGATGAACACTGAAGCTTTCTTT.

The chain recombines TRBV2 with TRBJ1-5; D gene ambiguous. CDR3 length equals 15 residues. The germline V and J ends were trimmed by 5 bases and 0 bases, with 11 bases remaining between them. The germline V gene encodes CDR1 SNHLY and CDR2 FYNNEI. CDR3: CASSTIRDSNQPQHF. The CDR3 nucleotides read TGTGCCAGCAGTACGATCCGGGATAGCAATCAGCCCCAGCATTTT.